These 7 T cell receptor beta chains were sequenced from one sample in a study of Graves' ophthalmopathy and Graves' hyperthyroidism. From RNA, the CDR3 regions of TCR beta chains were amplified and sequenced. First-round RT-PCR used HTBI primers; second-round multiplex PCR followed. TCRdb fed the multiplex PCR reads into MiXCR, producing one record per CDR3 protein. The top ten hold roughly 10% of the sample, which has 450,000 or so distinct CDR3 sequences, approximately 15% seen once. Sequenced: blood. The receptors were sampled from a woman aged 25 to 39 with Graves' ophthalmopathy.

The sample holds many counts of this clonotype. V gene TRBV12-3 or TRBV12-4 combines with J gene TRBJ1-1; D unresolved. With 2 bases removed from V and 4 bases from J, the gap between germline ends came to 8 bases. CDR3 length: 13 amino acids. The CDR3 loop is CASSLRELTEAFF. CDR3 DNA: TGTGCCAGCAGTTTACGGGAGCTCACTGAAGCTTTCTTT.

This clonotype was found many times. This chain links TRBV6-5 with TRBJ1-1; D is uncertain. The CDR3 is made up of 14 amino acids. With 0 bases removed from V and 1 base from J, the gap between germline ends came to 6 bases. Germline assignment: CDR1 MNHEY and CDR2 SVGAGI. CDR3 loop: CASSYSMWNTEAFF. Here the CDR3 DNA reads TGTGCCAGCAGTTACTCGATGTGGAACACTGAAGCTTTCTTT.

The chain is built from TRBV20-1 and TRBJ2-7, with D perhaps matching TRBD2 (6 bases). Trimming took 1 base from V and 4 from J, leaving 11 bases between them. The CDR3 runs 13 residues. Germline V gene data show CDR1 as DFQATT and CDR2 as SNEGSKA (reference sequence). The CDR3 protein is CSARVSGRYEQYF. Here the CDR3 DNA reads TGCAGTGCTAGAGTATCAGGGAGGTACGAGCAGTACTTC.

This clonotype has a count of ten or more. V usage is TRBV12-3 or TRBV12-4 and J usage is TRBJ1-5, with D possibly being TRBD1 (6 bases). Trimming pared 5 bases from V and 4 bases from J, leaving 9 bases between. The CDR3 sequence is 13 residues long. As DNA, the CDR3 is TGTGCCAGCAGTGATGGACAGAATCAGCCCCAGCATTTT. Its translation is CASSDGQNQPQHF.

This clonotype was seen many times. The CDR3 loop reads CSAGGQIHKNTEAFF. The CDR3 DNA sequence: TGCAGCGCCGGCGGCCAGATACATAAGAACACTGAAGCTTTCTTT. The V and J genes are TRBV29-1 and TRBJ1-1; D remains ambiguous. The CDR3 totals 15 residues. V was clipped by 7 bases and J by 1 base, with 19 bases between them. The germline CDR1 and CDR2 sequences are SQVTM and ANQGSEA. Looking up the rest from reference TRBV29-1 and TRBJ1-1 gives the full variable domain: SAVISQKPSRDICQRGTSLTIQCQVDSQVTMMFWYRQQPGQSLTLIATANQGSEATYESGFVIDKFPISRPNLTFSTLTVSNMSPEDSSIYLCSAGGQIHKNTEAFFGQGTRLTVV.

About this clonotype itself: A much larger clone lies one base from this, so it may be a read error. This chain connects TRBV24-1 to TRBJ1-6; D call uncertain. This CDR3 region has 13 residues. The ends were cut back, 4 bases at V and 4 bases at J, with 4 bases in the middle. Germline V gene lookup returns CDR1 KGHDR and CDR2 SFDVKD. CDR3 in amino acids: CATSERYNSPLHF. Written as DNA, the CDR3 is TGTGCCACCAGTGAACGGTATAATTCACCCCTCCACTTT.

This clonotype was recorded at least ten times. V gene TRBV6-5 combines with J gene TRBJ1-2; the D is unclear. Germline CDR1 and CDR2: MNHEY and SVGAGI. This CDR3 region has 13 residues. Trimming removed 2 bases from V and 3 bases from J, with 7 bases in between. The CDR3 nucleotides read TGTGCCAGCAGTTACGCCAGACACTATGGCTACACCTTC. Its protein product is CASSYARHYGYTF.